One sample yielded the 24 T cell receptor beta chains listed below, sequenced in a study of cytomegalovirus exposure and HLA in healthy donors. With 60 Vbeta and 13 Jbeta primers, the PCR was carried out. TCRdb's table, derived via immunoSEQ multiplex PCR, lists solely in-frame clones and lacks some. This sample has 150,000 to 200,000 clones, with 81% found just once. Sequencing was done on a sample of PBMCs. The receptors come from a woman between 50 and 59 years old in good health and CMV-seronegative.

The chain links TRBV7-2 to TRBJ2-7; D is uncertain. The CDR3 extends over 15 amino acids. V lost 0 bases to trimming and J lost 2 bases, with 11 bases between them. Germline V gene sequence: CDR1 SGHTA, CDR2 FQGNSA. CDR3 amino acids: CASSLASGAPYEQYF. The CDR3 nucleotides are TGTGCCAGCAGCTTAGCGTCGGGTGCTCCCTACGAGCAGTACTTC.

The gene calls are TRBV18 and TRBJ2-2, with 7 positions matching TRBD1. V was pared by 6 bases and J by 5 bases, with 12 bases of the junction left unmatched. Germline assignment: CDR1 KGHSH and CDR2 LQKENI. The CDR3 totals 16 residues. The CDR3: CASSPERQGRTGELFF. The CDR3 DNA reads TGTGCCAGCTCCCCTGAACGACAGGGAAGAACCGGGGAGCTGTTTTTT.

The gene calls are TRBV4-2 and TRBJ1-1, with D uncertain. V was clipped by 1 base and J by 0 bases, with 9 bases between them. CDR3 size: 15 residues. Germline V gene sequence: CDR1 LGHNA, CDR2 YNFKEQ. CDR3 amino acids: CASSQGGGLNTEAFF. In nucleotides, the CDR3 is TGTGCCAGCAGCCAAGGAGGAGGCCTGAACACTGAAGCTTTCTTT.

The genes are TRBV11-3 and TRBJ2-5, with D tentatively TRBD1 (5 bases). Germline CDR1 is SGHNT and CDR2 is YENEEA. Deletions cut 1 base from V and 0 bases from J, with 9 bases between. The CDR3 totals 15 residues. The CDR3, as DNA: TGTGCCAGCAGCTTAGGTGGGGCAAACCAAGAGACCCAGTACTTC. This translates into CASSLGGANQETQYF.

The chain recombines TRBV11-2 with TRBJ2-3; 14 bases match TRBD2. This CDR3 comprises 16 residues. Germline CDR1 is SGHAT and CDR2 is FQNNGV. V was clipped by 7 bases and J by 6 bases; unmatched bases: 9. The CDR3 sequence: CASTLTSGGAFDTQYF. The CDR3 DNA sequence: TGTGCCAGCACCTTGACTAGCGGGGGGGCCTTCGATACGCAGTATTTT.

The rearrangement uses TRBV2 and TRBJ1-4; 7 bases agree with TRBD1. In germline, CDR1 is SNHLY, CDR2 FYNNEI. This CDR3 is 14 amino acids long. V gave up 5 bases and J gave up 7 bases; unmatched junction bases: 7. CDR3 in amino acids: CASSTGDPAEKLFF. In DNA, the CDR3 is TGTGCCAGCAGTACAGGGGATCCTGCTGAAAAACTGTTTTTT.

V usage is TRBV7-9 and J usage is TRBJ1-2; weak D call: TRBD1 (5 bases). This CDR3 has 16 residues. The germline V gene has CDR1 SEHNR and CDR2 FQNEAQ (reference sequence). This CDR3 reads CAGRRGSKETNYGYTF. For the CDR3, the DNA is TGTGCAGGGCGGAGGGGTTCCAAAGAAACTAACTATGGCTACACCTTC.

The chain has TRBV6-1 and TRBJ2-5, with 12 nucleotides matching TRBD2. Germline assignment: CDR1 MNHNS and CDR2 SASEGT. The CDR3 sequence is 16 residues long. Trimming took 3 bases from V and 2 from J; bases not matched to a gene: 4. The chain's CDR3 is CASSESLAGGQETQYF. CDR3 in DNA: TGTGCCAGCAGTGAGTCGCTAGCGGGAGGGCAAGAGACCCAGTACTTC.

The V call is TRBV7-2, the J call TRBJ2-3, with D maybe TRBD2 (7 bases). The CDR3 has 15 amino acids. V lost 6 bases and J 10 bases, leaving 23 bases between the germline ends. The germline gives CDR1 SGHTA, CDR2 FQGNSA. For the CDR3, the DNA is TGTGCCAGCAGGGGGCGGGGGCCGTTCGAACTTGCGCAGTATTTT. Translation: CASRGRGPFELAQYF. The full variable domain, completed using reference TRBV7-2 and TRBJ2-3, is GAGVSQSPSNKVTEKGKDVELRCDPISGHTALYWYRQSLGQGLEFLIYFQGNSAPDKSGLPSDRFSAERTGGSVSTLTIQRTQQEDSAVYLCASRGRGPFELAQYFGPGTRLTVL.

The CDR3, as DNA: TGCGCCAGCAGCGCAACACTAGCGGGGGCCCGCACAGATACGCAGTATTTT. This codes for CASSATLAGARTDTQYF. The chain recombines TRBV5-1 with TRBJ2-3, with TRBD2 matching 11 bases. The CDR3 spans 17 residues. Per the germline V gene, CDR1 is SGHRS and CDR2 is YFSETQ. The J segment lost 1 base and the V segment lost 4 bases, leaving 8 bases of the junction unmatched. The variable domain in full, completed from reference TRBV5-1 and TRBJ2-3, reads KAGVTQTPRYLIKTRGQQVTLSCSPISGHRSVSWYQQTPGQGLQFLFEYFSETQRNKGNFPGRFSGRQFSNSRSEMNVSTLELGDSALYLCASSATLAGARTDTQYFGPGTRLTVL.

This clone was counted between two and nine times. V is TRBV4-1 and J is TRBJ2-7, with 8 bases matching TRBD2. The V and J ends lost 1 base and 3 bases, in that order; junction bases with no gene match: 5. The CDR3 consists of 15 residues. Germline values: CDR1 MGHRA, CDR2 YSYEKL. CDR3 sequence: CASSQGSGIVYEQYF. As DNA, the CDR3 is TGCGCCAGCAGCCAAGGTAGCGGGATAGTCTACGAGCAGTACTTC.

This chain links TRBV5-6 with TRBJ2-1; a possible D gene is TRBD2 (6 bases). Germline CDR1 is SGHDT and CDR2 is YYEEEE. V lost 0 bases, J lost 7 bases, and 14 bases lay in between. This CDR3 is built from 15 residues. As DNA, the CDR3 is TGTGCCAGCAGCTTGGGGAGGGCCCTTCGTAATGAGCAGTTCTTC. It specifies CASSLGRALRNEQFF.

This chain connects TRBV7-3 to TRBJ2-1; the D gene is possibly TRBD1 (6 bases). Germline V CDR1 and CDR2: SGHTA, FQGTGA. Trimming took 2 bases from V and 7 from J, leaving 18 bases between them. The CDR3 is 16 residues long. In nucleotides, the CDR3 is TGTGCCAGCAGCTTATCGGGGACACGGTTTTTGAATGAGCAGTTCTTC. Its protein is CASSLSGTRFLNEQFF.

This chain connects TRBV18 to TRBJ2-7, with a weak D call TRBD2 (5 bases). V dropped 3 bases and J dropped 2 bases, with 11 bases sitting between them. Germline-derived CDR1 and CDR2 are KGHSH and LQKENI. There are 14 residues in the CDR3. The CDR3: CASSPQSGTYEQYF. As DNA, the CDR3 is TGTGCCAGCTCACCTCAAAGCGGCACCTACGAGCAGTACTTC.

The CDR3 is CASTSLPMSNQPQHF. The CDR3 bases are TGTGCCAGCACTTCCTTGCCTATGTCCAATCAGCCCCAGCATTTT. The chain joins TRBV6-6 to TRBJ1-5; the D is unclear. The CDR3 extends over 15 amino acids. Germline CDR1 reads MNHNY; CDR2 reads SVGAGI (reference sequence). V was pared by 7 bases and J by 3 bases, with 16 bases between.

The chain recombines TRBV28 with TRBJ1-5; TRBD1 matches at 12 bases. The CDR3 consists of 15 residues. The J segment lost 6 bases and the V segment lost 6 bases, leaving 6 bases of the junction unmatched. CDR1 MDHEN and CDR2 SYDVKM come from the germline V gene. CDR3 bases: TGTGCCAGCAGAGAGGGACAGGGGGCGAGTCAGCCCCAGCATTTT. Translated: CASREGQGASQPQHF.

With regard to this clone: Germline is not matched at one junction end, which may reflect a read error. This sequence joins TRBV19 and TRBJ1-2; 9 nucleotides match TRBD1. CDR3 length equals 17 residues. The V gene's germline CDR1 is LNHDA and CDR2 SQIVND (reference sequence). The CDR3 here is CASTITGQGPLRGGYTF. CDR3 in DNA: TGTGCCAGTACTATAACGGGACAGGGCCCGCTACGGGGTGGCTACACCTTC. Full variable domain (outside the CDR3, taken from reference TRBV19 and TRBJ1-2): DGGITQSPKYLFRKEGQNVTLSCEQNLNHDAMYWYRQDPGQGLRLIYYSQIVNDFQKGDIAEGYSVSREKKESFPLTVTSAQKNPTAFYLCASTITGQGPLRGGYTFGSGTRLTVV.

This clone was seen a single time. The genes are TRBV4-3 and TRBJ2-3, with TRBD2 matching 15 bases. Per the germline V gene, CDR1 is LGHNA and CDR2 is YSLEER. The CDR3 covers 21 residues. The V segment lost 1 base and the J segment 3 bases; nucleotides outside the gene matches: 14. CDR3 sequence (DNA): TGCGCCAGCAGCCAAGCTCCCGGGACTAGCGGGAGGATCGGCCAAACAGATACGCAGTATTTT. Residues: CASSQAPGTSGRIGQTDTQYF.

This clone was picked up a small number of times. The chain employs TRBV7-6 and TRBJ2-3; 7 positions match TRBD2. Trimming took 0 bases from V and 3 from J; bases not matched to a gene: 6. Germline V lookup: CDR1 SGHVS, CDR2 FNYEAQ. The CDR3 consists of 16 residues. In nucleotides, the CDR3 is TGTGCCAGCAGCTTAGCGCCGGGACTACCTACAGATACGCAGTATTTT. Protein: CASSLAPGLPTDTQYF. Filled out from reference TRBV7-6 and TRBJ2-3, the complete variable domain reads GAGVSQSPRYKVTKRGQDVALRCDPISGHVSLYWYRQALGQGPEFLTYFNYEAQQDKSGLPNDRFSAERPEGSISTLTIQRTEQRDSAMYRCASSLAPGLPTDTQYFGPGTRLTVL.

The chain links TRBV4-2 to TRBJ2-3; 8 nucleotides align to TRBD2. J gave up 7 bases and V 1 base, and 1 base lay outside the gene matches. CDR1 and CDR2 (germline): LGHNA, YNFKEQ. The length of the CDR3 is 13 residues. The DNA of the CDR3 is TGTGCCAGCAGCCAAGCGGGGGGGCATACGCAGTATTTT. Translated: CASSQAGGHTQYF.

In nucleotides, the CDR3 is TGTGCCAGCAGTGAAGCCGCGGGCCCCACAGATACGCAGTATTTT. It yields the protein CASSEAAGPTDTQYF. V and J are TRBV2 and TRBJ2-3, with TRBD2 as a possible D gene (5 bases). The CDR3 has 15 amino acids. Germline loops: CDR1 SNHLY, CDR2 FYNNEI. Deletions cut 0 bases from V and 2 bases from J, with 9 bases between.

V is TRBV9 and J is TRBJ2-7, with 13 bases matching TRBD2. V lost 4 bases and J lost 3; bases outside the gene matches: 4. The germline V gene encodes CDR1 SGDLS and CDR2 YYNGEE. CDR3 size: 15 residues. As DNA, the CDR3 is TGTGCCAGCAGCAAGGGGACTAGCGGGATCTACGAGCAGTACTTC. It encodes CASSKGTSGIYEQYF. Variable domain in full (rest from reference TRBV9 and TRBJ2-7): DSGVTQTPKHLITATGQRVTLRCSPRSGDLSVYWYQQSLDQGLQFLIQYYNGEERAKGNILERFSAQQFPDLHSELNLSSLELGDSALYFCASSKGTSGIYEQYFGPGTRLTVT.

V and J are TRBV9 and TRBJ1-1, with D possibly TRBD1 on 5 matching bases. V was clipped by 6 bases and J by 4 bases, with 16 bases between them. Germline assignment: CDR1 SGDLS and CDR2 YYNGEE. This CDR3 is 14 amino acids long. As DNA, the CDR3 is TGTGCCAGCACAGCAGGGATGAAGGGCACTGAAGCTTTCTTT. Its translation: CASTAGMKGTEAFF.

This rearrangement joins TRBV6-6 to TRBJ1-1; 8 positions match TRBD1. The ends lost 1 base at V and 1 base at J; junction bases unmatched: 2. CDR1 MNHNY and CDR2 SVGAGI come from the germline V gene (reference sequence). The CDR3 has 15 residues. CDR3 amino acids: CASSYLGQGNTEAFF. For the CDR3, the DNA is TGTGCCAGCAGTTACTTAGGACAGGGGAACACTGAAGCTTTCTTT.